Listed here is a single T cell receptor beta chain. Its specificity is unknown. Per germline, CDR1 SGDLS and CDR2 YYNGEE. CDR3 length equals 16 residues. V lost 1 base to trimming and J lost 6 bases, with 18 bases between them. This specimen belongs to a study of T cell responses to AZD1222 COVID-19 vaccine. Libraries were prepared by immunoSEQ multiplex PCR; TCRdb keeps only in-frame clonotypes and omits some of them. The data show under 150,000 clones, with roughly 93% seen just once and about 9.4% held by the top ten. Study-level findings and limits: Spike as a whole was targeted by vaccine-associated CD4 TCRs, dominant at 160-218 and 743-854. Females made up more of the donors, who were largely white British, and clonal diversity may have come out too low.

Investigators merged groups given second doses at roughly 4 or roughly 12 weeks. This TCR was recovered from an adult who received the AZD1222 COVID-19 vaccine. This material consisted of peripheral blood, taken 28 days after the second AZD1222 dose. J is TRBJ2-3 and V is TRBV9, with a weak D call TRBD1 (5 bases). DNA of the CDR3: TGTGCCAGCAGCGTAAGGGGTAGCCTAGGGGTGGATACGCAGTATTTT. Its translation is CASSVRGSLGVDTQYF.